This entry is about one T cell receptor beta chain. What antigen it recognizes has not been identified. Base qualities were left out, and no much larger clone turns up one base away. This sample was included in a study of blood T cell repertoires in COVID-19 (dated by TCRdb to between 2020 and 2021). Background on the whole study: Samples from collaborators originated in the United States, Italy and Spain and spanned both the acute and convalescent phases of COVID-19. The material from the prospective study consisted of cDNA or gDNA derived from T cells, B-cell-depleted T cells, or PBMCs. HLA class I and class II types, where available, came from metadata supplied by the sample provider rather than from assay-based typing. A freely available public database, intended as a resource for researchers studying the immune response to SARS-CoV-2, is where the repertoires were released. Nearly every sample came with metadata listing a de-identified subject ID, COVID-19 status, age in years and sex. The samples were drawn from two sources: the first 160 participants of the ongoing ImmuneRACE study, and 1,200 or so subjects contributed by 6 global collaborators. The dataset comprised deeply sampled blood TCRbeta repertoires from subjects exposed to, actively infected with, or recovered from COVID-19. The full study reports these points: How much clinical and demographic metadata was included differed by source and by participant, and the metadata was provided uncurated.

The immunoSEQ Assay, a bias-controlled multiplex PCR, was used to amplify TCRbeta CDR3 regions from genomic DNA. The authors processed their data as follows. Within the assay, amplification of reference gene primers was used to estimate how many nucleated cells each sample contained. To quantify the absolute abundance of each unique TCRbeta CDR3 rearrangement, sequence reads were collapsed and filtered. Productive Simpson clonality was computed per sample as the square root of Simpson's diversity index over productive rearrangements. This is the immuneACCESS table as TCRdb keeps it, with only in-frame sequences that have V and J called. A part of the clones is gone; compared with another copy, unresolved V genes explain less than half, and the rest is unexplained. From that table come the V and J calls and clone size; the DNA was used to work out D and trimming. The table for this sample lists a few hundred thousand clones; about 90% of them were counted only once. The top ten clones comprise more than 0.9% of the sample.

Participants in the prospective study were aged roughly 18 to 100 years, lived in under 30 United States geographic areas, and enrolled through a virtual design. In the prospective study, cohorts were assigned on the basis of participant-reported clinical history obtained from a screening survey and a study questionnaire. Recovered participants in ImmuneRACE Cohort 3 were defined by two consecutive negative NP/OP PCR tests, clearance by a healthcare professional, or resolution of symptoms. In the prospective study, mobile phlebotomists collected whole blood, serum and a nasopharyngeal or oropharyngeal swab from each participant. Additional blood draws and questionnaires over an approximately two-month period could optionally be provided by prospective study participants. Before DNA extraction, prospective study blood samples were shipped either frozen or at room temperature. Source material: PBMCs or T cells enriched from blood (not recorded which). The source of this sequence is a woman in her 30s who had recovered from COVID-19.

For the CDR3, the sequence is CATRNRKNTEAFF. The DNA sequence is as follows: TGTGCCACCAGAAACAGGAAGAACACTGAAGCTTTCTTT. The rearrangement combines TRBV24-1 with TRBJ1-1, and the D gene may be TRBD1, 5 bases matching. Taken from the germline V gene, the CDR1 and CDR2 loops are KGHDR and SFDVKD. Relative to germline, V is 7 bases shorter and J is 1 base shorter, with 9 bases between their ends. Reading from cysteine to phenylalanine, the CDR3 counts 13 amino acids. The entry retains the CDR3 DNA only, 39 bases that are in frame from base 1.